Listed here are 21 T cell receptor beta chains from one sample, sequenced in a study of tumour-infiltrating T cells in Burkitt lymphoma. The repertoire was sequenced with immunoSEQ multiplex PCR; TCRdb's copy has only in-frame clones and lacks some. In the table there are 3,500 to 4,500 clones, around 80% of which are singletons. Sequencing input: tumor tissue. The receptors derive from a human donor with diffuse large B-cell lymphoma. Some clones in this sample may be carry-over from other donors' samples.

The chain employs TRBV10-3 and TRBJ2-1; D could derive from TRBD1 or TRBD2 (5 bases each). Trimming removed 4 bases at V and 7 bases at J, with 26 bases between. Germline assignment: CDR1 ENHRY and CDR2 SYGVKD. CDR3 size: 18 residues. The CDR3 nucleotides are TGTGCCATCAGTGGCCCGGGGCGAAGTGGACTGGTGAAGAATGAGCAGTTCTTC. This translates into CAISGPGRSGLVKNEQFF.

The DNA of the CDR3 is TGTGCCAGCCCCCCCGGACTAGCGGGAGTACGAGAGACCCAGTACTTC. Its translation is CASPPGLAGVRETQYF. The chain is built from TRBV21-1 and TRBJ2-5; the table names TRBD2, a call not compared with the DNA. TRBV21-1 is classified as a pseudogene. The CDR3 runs 16 residues.

Worth noting for this clone: One end of the junction is discordant with germline, which a read error may explain. Other DNA sequences from this sample encode an identical CDR3 as well. This chain joins TRBV6-6 and TRBJ2-4; D is perhaps TRBD2 (6 bases). The germline V gene encodes CDR1 MNHNY and CDR2 SVGAGI (reference sequence). The CDR3 contains 16 residues. This CDR3 is CASSPMGGSGKNIQYF. The CDR3, as DNA: TGTGCCAGCAGCCCAATGGGGGGATCGGGCAAAAATATTCAGTACTTC.

The V and J genes are TRBV6-1 and TRBJ2-7, with a tentative D call TRBD1 (6 bases). There are 15 residues in the CDR3. Germline V gives CDR1 MNHNS, CDR2 SASEGT. V was cut by 6 bases and J by 1 base, with 16 bases left in between. The CDR3 DNA is TGTGCCAGCAGCGAGAAGGGACAACCGTCCTACGAGCAGTACTTC. Its translation: CASSEKGQPSYEQYF.

The chain employs TRBV28 and TRBJ2-7, with D perhaps matching TRBD2 (5 bases). V lost 6 bases to trimming and J lost 2 bases, with 14 bases between them. Germline-derived CDR1 and CDR2 are MDHEN and SYDVKM. This CDR3 region has 14 residues. The CDR3 here is CASSSSGGPYEQYF. The CDR3 DNA reads as TGTGCCAGCAGCTCCTCAGGAGGCCCCTACGAGCAGTACTTC.

This rearrangement joins TRBV6-6 to TRBJ1-5, with a tentative D call TRBD1 (5 bases). Germline values: CDR1 MNHNY, CDR2 SVGAGI (reference sequence). Deletions cut 7 bases from V and 4 bases from J, with 17 bases between. CDR3 length: 15 residues. The CDR3 DNA reads TGTGCCAGCATTTCGAGCAGGAGGGGAAATCAGCCCCAGCATTTT. Protein: CASISSRRGNQPQHF.

This clone was seen only once. V and J are TRBV4-1 and TRBJ2-7, with TRBD2 identical over 8 bases. This CDR3 spans 16 amino acids. Germline V gene sequence: CDR1 MGHRA, CDR2 YSYEKL. With 2 bases clipped from V and 6 bases from J, the junction kept 12 bases outside the gene matches. For the CDR3, the DNA is TGCGCCAGCAGCCAAACACCCGGGACTAGATCGAGCGAGCAGTACTTC. It encodes CASSQTPGTRSSEQYF.

CDR3 coding DNA: TGTGCCAGCTCACCCTCCTCAGGGGAGAACTATGGCTACACCTTC. Translation gives CASSPSSGENYGYTF. This chain uses TRBV18 with TRBJ1-2, with D maybe TRBD1 (6 bases). Germline CDR1 and CDR2: KGHSH and LQKENI. The germline V and J ends were trimmed by 3 bases and 2 bases, with 13 bases remaining between them. The CDR3 has 15 amino acids.

V and J are TRBV19 and TRBJ1-2; D perhaps matches TRBD1 (5 bases). The CDR3 runs to 18 residues. Germline assignment: CDR1 LNHDA and CDR2 SQIVND (reference sequence). V lost 2 bases to trimming and J lost 4 bases, with 23 bases between them. Here the CDR3 reads CASSIRIGDPKWTYGYTF. The DNA of the CDR3 is TGTGCCAGTAGTATACGCATCGGGGACCCAAAATGGACCTATGGCTACACCTTC. The whole variable domain, filled in from reference TRBV19 and TRBJ1-2, reads DGGITQSPKYLFRKEGQNVTLSCEQNLNHDAMYWYRQDPGQGLRLIYYSQIVNDFQKGDIAEGYSVSREKKESFPLTVTSAQKNPTAFYLCASSIRIGDPKWTYGYTFGSGTRLTVV.

V usage is TRBV19 and J usage is TRBJ1-5; perhaps TRBD1 as D (6 bases). The CDR3 loop spans 14 amino acids. V was trimmed by 6 bases and J by 1 base, leaving 10 bases between them. The V gene's germline CDR1 is LNHDA and CDR2 SQIVND (reference sequence). The DNA of the CDR3 is TGTGCCAGTAGCCGACAGGAAAGCAATCAGCCCCAGCATTTT. Translating it yields CASSRQESNQPQHF.

The rearrangement uses TRBV7-2 and TRBJ2-3, with 8 nucleotides matching TRBD1. Germline V gene data show CDR1 as SGHTA and CDR2 as FQGNSA. The CDR3 is made up of 17 amino acids. Trimming removed 5 bases from V and 1 base from J; junction bases left unmatched: 11. The CDR3 DNA reads TGTGCCAGCAGCCCACACAGAACAGGGGGAGGCACAGATACGCAGTATTTT. Translated: CASSPHRTGGGTDTQYF.

The rearrangement joins TRBV5-5 to TRBJ2-7; 7 bases fit TRBD2. This CDR3 has 15 amino acids. V gave up 1 base and J gave up 0 bases; unmatched junction bases: 4. CDR1 and CDR2 from the germline V gene are SGHKS and YYEKEE (reference sequence). The CDR3, as DNA: TGTGCCAGCAGCTTGCTAGCGGAGAGCTCCTACGAGCAGTACTTC. It translates to CASSLLAESSYEQYF.

The J gene is TRBJ1-1, the V gene TRBV6-5, with 8 positions matching TRBD1. The CDR3 is 15 amino acids. Germline trimming cut 7 bases from V and 3 bases from J; bases unmatched to any gene: 10. Germline V gene lookup returns CDR1 MNHEY and CDR2 SVGAGI. The CDR3 reads CASNSPGTGDTEAFF. CDR3 coding DNA: TGTGCCAGCAATTCCCCCGGGACAGGTGACACTGAAGCTTTCTTT.

As to this clone: At one boundary the junction diverges from the germline segment, which might be a read error. This chain joins TRBV19 and TRBJ1-4; D gene unclear. This CDR3 spans 12 amino acids. Germline V gene sequence: CDR1 LNHDA, CDR2 SQIVND (reference sequence). The CDR3 loop is CANSISGLKLFF. Here the CDR3 DNA reads TGTGCCAATAGTATCTCCGGATTAAAACTGTTTTTT.

The chain couples TRBV7-9 to TRBJ2-7, with 9 nucleotides matching TRBD1. Trimming removed 4 bases from V and 3 bases from J; junction bases left unmatched: 10. This CDR3 region has 16 residues. Per the germline V gene, CDR1 is SEHNR and CDR2 is FQNEAQ (reference sequence). The CDR3 DNA sequence: TGTGCCAGCAGCTCGAGAGCCGGGACAGGGATCTACGAGCAGTACTTC. This encodes CASSSRAGTGIYEQYF.

This clone counts as large. CDR3 sequence: CASSLTSAIAEAFF. In DNA, the CDR3 is TGTGCCAGCAGCCTAACGTCGGCTATCGCTGAAGCTTTCTTT. This chain joins TRBV28 and TRBJ1-1; D is undetermined. Trimming took 6 bases from V and 6 from J, leaving 17 bases between them. CDR1 is MDHEN, CDR2 SYDVKM, per germline. This CDR3 contains 14 residues.

The chain couples TRBV18 to TRBJ1-2; 7 bases line up with TRBD1. The V segment lost 3 bases and the J segment 2 bases; nucleotides outside the gene matches: 12. Germline values: CDR1 KGHSH, CDR2 LQKENI. This CDR3 spans 17 amino acids. CDR3 sequence reads: CASSPPNRGGLNYGYTF. CDR3 nucleotide sequence: TGTGCCAGCTCACCCCCGAATCGAGGGGGCCTCAACTATGGCTACACCTTC.

The genes are TRBV30 and TRBJ1-2; TRBD1 agrees at 7 bases. V gave up 7 bases and J gave up 0 bases; unmatched junction bases: 5. CDR1 is GTSNPN, CDR2 SVGIG, per germline (reference sequence). The CDR3 is 13 residues long. CDR3 sequence: CASSGQSNYGYTF. The CDR3 bases are TGTGCCTCTTCGGGACAGTCTAACTATGGCTACACCTTC.

This chain links TRBV6-1 with TRBJ1-1; 10 bases fit TRBD1. The CDR3 contains 14 residues. J gave up 1 base and V 7 bases, and 3 bases lay outside the gene matches. CDR1 and CDR2 (germline): MNHNS, SASEGT. The CDR3 DNA reads as TGTGCCAGCATCCGGGACAGGGGGAACACTGAAGCTTTCTTT. Residues: CASIRDRGNTEAFF.

This clone was picked up one time. The chain recombines TRBV2 with TRBJ1-5, with a possible D match to TRBD1 (5 bases). The V end lost 5 bases, the J end lost 7 bases, and 15 bases lay between the germline ends. CDR1 is SNHLY, CDR2 FYNNEI, per germline. This CDR3 contains 14 residues. The CDR3 nucleotides read TGTGCCAGCAGTCCAGAGGGGTTCGGGCAGCCCCAGCATTTT. It encodes CASSPEGFGQPQHF.

The rearrangement uses TRBV7-9 and TRBJ1-5, with a tentative D call TRBD1 (6 bases). Germline V gene sequence: CDR1 SEHNR, CDR2 FQNEAQ (reference sequence). V was pared by 5 bases and J by 5 bases, with 13 bases between. This CDR3 contains 14 residues. This chain's CDR3 is CASSQQGPDQPQHF. CDR3 bases: TGTGCCAGCAGCCAGCAGGGGCCCGATCAGCCCCAGCATTTT. The whole variable domain, remainder taken from reference TRBV7-9 and TRBJ1-5, is DTGVSQNPRHKITKRGQNVTFRCDPISEHNRLYWYRQTLGQGPEFLTYFQNEAQLEKSRLLSDRFSAERPKGSFSTLEIQRTEQGDSAMYLCASSQQGPDQPQHFGDGTRLSIL.